This T cell receptor beta chain comes out of a study of blood T cell repertoires in COVID-19. Study-level information: Italy, Spain and the United States were the sources of the convalescent and acute COVID-19 samples. T cells, B-cell-depleted T cells, or PBMCs provided the cDNA or gDNA that served as material.

V lost 1 base and J 5 bases, leaving 12 bases between the germline ends. This CDR3 has 15 residues. The germline CDR1 and CDR2 sequences are MGHRA and YSYEKL. As handled by the study authors: Scientists estimated how many nucleated cells there were by amplifying reference gene primers. Only in-frame clones appear in the TCRdb table, and some are missing; sequencing was by immunoSEQ multiplex PCR. From that table come the V and J calls and clone size; the DNA was used to work out D and trimming. The sample carries 30,000 or so clones, roughly nine tenths recorded once. The source of this sequence is a human donor with active COVID-19. The donor label of this sample is uncertain. The chain couples TRBV4-1 to TRBJ2-1, with D perhaps TRBD2 (5 bases). The source material was peripheral blood. This CDR3 is CASSQGVLGDNEQFF. The CDR3 region has the DNA TGCGCCAGCAGCCAAGGCGTACTAGGCGACAATGAGCAGTTCTTC.